The entry below gives a single TCR beta chain sequence along with its context. Its antigen is unidentified. The CDR3 is 16 residues long. CDR1 MGHRA and CDR2 YSYEKL come from the germline V gene. Trimming took off 0 bases at V and 3 bases at J, with 14 bases between the two ends. About 0.45 to 1 ug RNA was reverse transcribed with random hexamers. An immunoSEQ multiplex PCR generated amplified TCR beta CDR3 products spanning 54 Vbeta and 13 Jbeta. TCRdb passed the immunoSEQ multiplex PCR reads through MiXCR, listing each CDR3 protein once. The sample gives 110,000 to 150,000 distinct CDR3 sequences, approximately 94% of which show up once; about 0.08% is in the top ten. The data originate from a study of CD8 T cells in Susac syndrome. About the study: Sequenced Susac syndrome patients included roughly six with active disease and fewer than ten who were in remission. Study-wide results and limits: CD4+ T cell repertoires in Susac syndrome exhibited no evidence of clonal expansion.

The clonotype comes from a human donor with Susac syndrome. The specimen was CD4+ T cells from PBMCs. The chain employs TRBV4-1 and TRBJ1-1; D remains ambiguous. The CDR3 region has the DNA TGCGCCAGCAGCCAAGATTCCTCGGCCTCATACACTGAAGCTTTCTTT. Translated: CASSQDSSASYTEAFF.